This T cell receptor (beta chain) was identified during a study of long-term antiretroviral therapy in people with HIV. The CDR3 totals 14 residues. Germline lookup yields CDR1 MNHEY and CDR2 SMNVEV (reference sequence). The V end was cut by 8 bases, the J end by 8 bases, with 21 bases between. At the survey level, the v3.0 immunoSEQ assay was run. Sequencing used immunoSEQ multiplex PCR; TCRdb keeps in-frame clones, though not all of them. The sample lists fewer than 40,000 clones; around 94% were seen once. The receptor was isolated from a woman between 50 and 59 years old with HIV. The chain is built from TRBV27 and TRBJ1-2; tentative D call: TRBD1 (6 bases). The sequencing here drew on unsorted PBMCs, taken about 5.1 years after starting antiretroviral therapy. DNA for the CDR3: TGTGCCAGCCTTCCTCATCAGGGGATGGGAGGCTACACCTTC. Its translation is CASLPHQGMGGYTF.